One T cell receptor beta chain is described in this entry. The antigen remains unidentified. HTBI primers from iRepertoire and Arm-PCR of CDR3 regions yielded the TCR beta libraries. Authors' methods: Samples revealed 50 to 75 TRBV and about 15 TRBJ segments. TCRdb reprocessed the multiplex PCR reads via MiXCR and lists one record per CDR3 protein. TCRdb's processing, not the authors', yielded these V and J calls. The data show 500,000 to 800,000 distinct CDR3 sequences, approximately 29% seen once. These data originate in a study of regulatory T cells in long-lasting Graves disease. Study summary: Persistent cases took antithyroid drugs over 5 years and stayed TSH receptor antibody positive. Study-level findings and limits: Favored usage of TRBV28, TRBJ1-2 and TRBJ2-5 was recorded in persistent disease.

CDR3 size: 15 residues. Trimming pared 3 bases from V and 2 bases from J, leaving 11 bases between. The germline gives CDR1 LNHDA, CDR2 SQIVND (reference sequence). Time point reported: persistent/refractory GD, antithyroid drugs over 5 years with positive TRAb. TCR sequences were obtained from RNA taken from PBMCs. Each patient gave 8.5 to 10 milliliters of EDTA-anticoagulated peripheral blood. This sequence was found in a female donor with Graves disease. V usage is TRBV19 and J usage is TRBJ1-5; weak D call: TRBD1 (6 bases). The starting material was peripheral blood mononuclear cells (PBMCs), obtained when the disease was refractory, from a patient treated with antithyroid drugs. CDR3 DNA sequence: TGTGCCAGTAGTATTGAAGGGGGTCGCAATCAGCCCCAGCATTTT. It translates to CASSIEGGRNQPQHF.